These 17 T cell receptor beta chains came from one sample sequenced in a study of cytomegalovirus exposure and HLA in healthy donors. Vbeta (60) and Jbeta (13) primers were used in the PCR. Assay: immunoSEQ multiplex PCR; the TCRdb copy retains only in-frame clones and omits some. The table shows approximately 140,000 clones, with around 80% occurring only once. Sample: PBMCs. The receptors here all came from a man in his forties in good health and CMV-seronegative.

The chain carries TRBV11-1 and TRBJ2-1, with 7 bases fitting TRBD1. The CDR3 loop spans 14 amino acids. Germline lookup yields CDR1 SGHAT and CDR2 FQDESV (reference sequence). V lost 3 bases, J lost 6 bases, and 5 bases stayed unmatched. In DNA form, the CDR3 reads TGTGCCAGCAGCTTTGTCAGGGACAGCAATGAGCAGTTCTTC. Residues: CASSFVRDSNEQFF.

In its sample, this clone was seen a few times. This chain connects TRBV4-1 to TRBJ1-2, with 7 bases fitting TRBD1. The J segment lost 5 bases and the V segment lost 4 bases, leaving 13 bases of the junction unmatched. The CDR3 totals 16 residues. CDR1 and CDR2 from the germline V gene are MGHRA and YSYEKL. Here the CDR3 DNA reads TGCGCCAGCAGCCGGGATTTGACAGGGAAGTCTTATGGCTACACCTTC. Residues: CASSRDLTGKSYGYTF.

The chain is built from TRBV7-9 and TRBJ2-7, with 8 bases matching TRBD2. The V gene end was trimmed by 7 bases and the J gene end by 3 bases; junction bases not matched to a gene: 5. Germline loops: CDR1 SEHNR, CDR2 FQNEAQ (reference sequence). This CDR3 region has 13 residues. The CDR3, as DNA: TGTGCCAGCAACGGGGGGGAAATCTACGAGCAGTACTTC. Protein: CASNGGEIYEQYF.

This clone was found a few times. The chain recombines TRBV6-6 with TRBJ2-6; 7 bases line up with TRBD1. Losses at the gene ends were 6 bases for V and 1 base for J; bases not matched to a gene: 3. The CDR3 is made up of 15 amino acids. Germline CDR1 MNHNY, CDR2 SVGAGI (reference sequence). The CDR3 reads CASSRDRSGANVLTF. The CDR3 nucleotides are TGTGCCAGCAGCCGGGACAGATCTGGGGCCAACGTCCTGACTTTC.

V is TRBV10-2 and J is TRBJ2-5, with a weak D call TRBD2 (6 bases). The J call may be incorrect, as the DNA end agrees better with TRBJ2-7. CDR1 and CDR2 from the germline V gene are WSHSY and SAAADI. This CDR3 has 13 residues. CDR3: CASGPQGAGEQYF. The CDR3 bases are TGCGCCAGCGGGCCCCAGGGAGCGGGCGAGCAGTACTTC.

The chain links TRBV6-1 to TRBJ1-2; D is unclear. The V end was cut by 5 bases, the J end by 6 bases, with 13 bases between. The CDR3 contains 13 residues. Germline assignment: CDR1 MNHNS and CDR2 SASEGT. The CDR3 here is CASSRSAGNGYTF. The CDR3, as DNA: TGTGCCAGCAGTCGATCTGCAGGAAATGGCTACACCTTC.

V and J are TRBV2 and TRBJ1-1; D ambiguous. With 6 bases removed from V and 0 bases from J, the gap between germline ends came to 14 bases. This CDR3 contains 15 residues. Germline CDR1 and CDR2: SNHLY and FYNNEI. Here the CDR3 reads CASSPVGRLNTEAFF. The CDR3 bases are TGTGCCAGCAGCCCTGTGGGCAGGTTGAACACTGAAGCTTTCTTT.

The genes are TRBV5-1 and TRBJ2-7; 7 nucleotides match TRBD1. With 8 bases clipped from V and 5 bases from J, the junction kept 13 bases outside the gene matches. The germline gives CDR1 SGHRS, CDR2 YFSETQ. The CDR3 contains 14 residues. The chain's CDR3 is CASRSQGLGDEQYF. The CDR3 DNA reads TGCGCCAGTCGGTCACAGGGGTTGGGGGACGAGCAGTACTTC.

This clone was counted between two and nine times. The V call is TRBV4-1, the J call TRBJ1-4; D is unresolved. The CDR3 has 12 amino acids. Trimming pared 0 bases from V and 6 bases from J, leaving 2 bases between. Germline CDR1 is MGHRA and CDR2 is YSYEKL. The CDR3: CASSQDYEKLFF. The CDR3 DNA reads TGCGCCAGCAGCCAAGACTATGAAAAACTGTTTTTT.

Only one count was recorded for this clone. The CDR3 is CASSYSSGGTDTQYF. In DNA form, the CDR3 reads TGTGCCAGCAGTTATAGTAGCGGGGGGACAGATACGCAGTATTTT. The chain couples TRBV28 to TRBJ2-3; 10 bases line up with TRBD2. Germline-derived CDR1 and CDR2 are MDHEN and SYDVKM. The trim removed 4 bases at V and 3 bases at J, leaving 4 bases unmatched. The CDR3 loop spans 15 amino acids.

The genes are TRBV10-3 and TRBJ1-1, with D possibly being TRBD1 (6 bases). The CDR3 covers 14 residues. CDR1 and CDR2 (germline): ENHRY, SYGVKD. V dropped 2 bases and J dropped 6 bases, with 13 bases sitting between them. In DNA, the CDR3 is TGTGCCATCAGTGAGAACAGGGAATTCTCTGAAGCTTTCTTT. Translating gives CAISENREFSEAFF.

This sequence joins TRBV28 and TRBJ2-7; 8 nucleotides agree with TRBD2. This CDR3 has 19 residues. Trimming took 6 bases from V and 0 from J; bases not matched to a gene: 19. From germline, CDR1 is MDHEN and CDR2 SYDVKM. The CDR3 sequence: CASSPITPVSGALSYEQYF. In nucleotides, the CDR3 is TGTGCCAGCAGCCCTATAACTCCGGTTAGCGGGGCCCTCTCCTACGAGCAGTACTTC.

As to this clone: Different DNA sequences within this sample yield the same CDR3. The chain is built from TRBV6-5 and TRBJ1-2, with TRBD1 identical over 10 bases. CDR3 size: 16 residues. Germline-derived CDR1 and CDR2 are MNHEY and SVGAGI. J gave up 4 bases and V 0 bases, and 5 bases lay outside the gene matches. The CDR3 DNA reads TGTGCCAGCAGTTACTCTCGGACAGGGGGTTCCTATGGCTACACCTTC. It is translated as CASSYSRTGGSYGYTF.

In regard to this clone: Different DNA sequences within this sample yield the same CDR3. This chain joins TRBV5-1 and TRBJ1-1, with D maybe TRBD1 (5 bases). Trimming cost V 8 bases and J 0 bases, with 14 bases left between them. Germline CDR1 reads SGHRS; CDR2 reads YFSETQ. The CDR3 consists of 14 residues. CDR3 nucleotides: TGCGCCAGTAGCGTAAGCAGGGTGAACACTGAAGCTTTCTTT. It encodes CASSVSRVNTEAFF.

The V gene is TRBV15, the J gene TRBJ1-5; tentative D call: TRBD1 (5 bases). Germline assignment: CDR1 LNHNV and CDR2 YYDKDF (reference sequence). The V end lost 1 base, the J end lost 2 bases, and 12 bases lay between the germline ends. The CDR3 contains 16 residues. Written as DNA, the CDR3 is TGTGCCACCAGCAGAGTGGGGGGTCGGGGCAATCAGCCCCAGCATTTT. Protein sequence: CATSRVGGRGNQPQHF.

The chain employs TRBV4-1 and TRBJ2-7, with 8 bases matching TRBD1. This CDR3 has 17 amino acids. With 3 bases clipped from V and 0 bases from J, the junction kept 10 bases outside the gene matches. Germline CDR1 is MGHRA and CDR2 is YSYEKL. CDR3 region: CASSQKVNRGVSYEQYF. The CDR3 DNA is TGCGCCAGCAGCCAGAAGGTGAACAGGGGGGTCTCCTACGAGCAGTACTTC.

This rearrangement joins TRBV29-1 to TRBJ2-7; D gene unclear. Per the germline V gene, CDR1 is SQVTM and CDR2 is ANQGSEA. Trimming stripped 0 bases from V and 0 bases from J, with 9 bases between. The CDR3 runs to 14 residues. Written as DNA, the CDR3 is TGCAGCGTTGAAGATTCTACGAACTCCTACGAGCAGTACTTC. Protein: CSVEDSTNSYEQYF.